This passage covers 26 T cell receptor beta chains from one sample sequenced in a study of cytomegalovirus exposure and HLA in healthy donors. PCR amplification relied on 60 Vbeta primers (plus 13 Jbeta primers). This table comes from immunoSEQ multiplex PCR, and its TCRdb copy is limited to in-frame clones, with some not included. This table holds 150,000 to 200,000 clones, roughly 80% found once. Material for sequencing was PBMCs. The origin of the receptors is a male donor in good health and CMV-seropositive.

The chain is built from TRBV7-6 and TRBJ2-6; D perhaps matches TRBD1 (5 bases). The germline V gene has CDR1 SGHVS and CDR2 FNYEAQ. There are 19 residues in the CDR3. Deletions cut 5 bases from V and 0 bases from J, with 20 bases between. CDR3 sequence reads: CASSPTPPGPISGANVLTF. DNA for the CDR3: TGTGCCAGCAGCCCTACTCCACCAGGGCCTATCTCTGGGGCCAACGTCCTGACTTTC.

This clone turned up a few times. The chain uses TRBV19 and TRBJ2-4; TRBD1 agrees at 7 bases. The CDR3 is 14 residues long. In germline, CDR1 is LNHDA, CDR2 SQIVND (reference sequence). V dropped 7 bases and J dropped 7; count of bases not matched to a gene: 10. CDR3 DNA: TGTGCCAGTACTCCCCCAGGGGGACACAACATTCAGTACTTC. Translated, it gives CASTPPGGHNIQYF. The full variable domain, completed using reference TRBV19 and TRBJ2-4, is DGGITQSPKYLFRKEGQNVTLSCEQNLNHDAMYWYRQDPGQGLRLIYYSQIVNDFQKGDIAEGYSVSREKKESFPLTVTSAQKNPTAFYLCASTPPGGHNIQYFGAGTRLSVL.

This sequence joins TRBV5-1 and TRBJ2-5; 7 bases line up with TRBD1. Looked up from germline, CDR1 is SGHRS and CDR2 is YFSETQ. This CDR3 contains 14 residues. V trimming: 4 bases; J trimming: 5 bases; junction bases outside the gene matches: 8. DNA for the CDR3: TGCGCCAGCAGCGCGGACAGGTCGCGGGAGACCCAGTACTTC. It is translated as CASSADRSRETQYF.

This chain uses TRBV27 with TRBJ2-5, with 9 positions matching TRBD2. This CDR3 has 13 residues. Unmatched junction bases numbered 0, after V lost 2 bases and J lost 5 bases. Germline loops: CDR1 MNHEY, CDR2 SMNVEV (reference sequence). Here the CDR3 reads CASSLAGGETQYF. CDR3 sequence (DNA): TGTGCCAGCAGTTTAGCGGGGGGGGAGACCCAGTACTTC.

With respect to this clone: Compared with germline, one end of the junction differs, possibly owing to a read error. The V gene is TRBV5-6, the J gene TRBJ2-1; TRBD2 matches 9 bases. Germline CDR1 SGHDT, CDR2 YYEEEE. This CDR3 has 16 amino acids. DNA for the CDR3: TGTGCCAGCAGCTTGGTTGCGGGAGGGGGTTACAATGAGCAGCTCTTC. It is translated as CASSLVAGGGYNEQLF. The full variable domain, with the rest looked up from reference TRBV5-6 and TRBJ2-1, is DAGVTQSPTHLIKTRGQQVTLRCSPKSGHDTVSWYQQALGQGPQFIFQYYEEEERQRGNFPDRFSGHQFPNYSSELNVNALLLGDSALYLCASSLVAGGGYNEQLFGPGTRLTVL.

This clone was counted once. The chain uses TRBV7-2 and TRBJ1-5; the D is unclear. The V and J ends lost 4 bases and 1 base respectively, with 8 bases between them. This CDR3 has 14 residues. Looked up from germline, CDR1 is SGHTA and CDR2 is FQGNSA. The CDR3 DNA sequence: TGTGCCAGCAGCTCAGGACTGAGCAATCAGCCCCAGCATTTT. Translation: CASSSGLSNQPQHF. The full variable domain, completed using reference TRBV7-2 and TRBJ1-5, is GAGVSQSPSNKVTEKGKDVELRCDPISGHTALYWYRQSLGQGLEFLIYFQGNSAPDKSGLPSDRFSAERTGGSVSTLTIQRTQQEDSAVYLCASSSGLSNQPQHFGDGTRLSIL.

The chain employs TRBV9 and TRBJ1-5; possibly TRBD1 for D (6 bases). Trimming removed 0 bases at V and 2 bases at J, with 12 bases between. CDR1 SGDLS and CDR2 YYNGEE come from the germline V gene. The CDR3 consists of 16 residues. CDR3 DNA sequence: TGTGCCAGCAGCGTAGGAGGGGGGGATGGCAATCAGCCCCAGCATTTT. Its translation is CASSVGGGDGNQPQHF.

This clone was seen once. This chain uses TRBV11-3 with TRBJ1-2; TRBD1 might be the D (5 bases). CDR1 is SGHNT, CDR2 YENEEA, per germline. With 8 bases removed from V and 3 bases from J, the gap between germline ends came to 22 bases. CDR3 size: 16 residues. This chain's CDR3 is CASSGQPLLPDYGYTF. CDR3 in DNA: TGTGCCAGCTCAGGGCAGCCGTTACTACCCGACTATGGCTACACCTTC.

This chain uses TRBV7-9 with TRBJ1-1; D remains unclear. V was shortened by 8 bases and J by 1 base, with 8 bases between the two germline ends. The CDR3 extends over 12 amino acids. Germline V gives CDR1 SEHNR, CDR2 FQNEAQ (reference sequence). For the CDR3, the DNA is TGTGCCAGCGCACTGCAGAACACTGAAGCTTTCTTT. Translation gives CASALQNTEAFF. The full variable domain, rest sourced from reference TRBV7-9 and TRBJ1-1, is DTGVSQNPRHKITKRGQNVTFRCDPISEHNRLYWYRQTLGQGPEFLTYFQNEAQLEKSRLLSDRFSAERPKGSFSTLEIQRTEQGDSAMYLCASALQNTEAFFGQGTRLTVV.

CDR3 nucleotide sequence: TGTGCCAGCAGCTTAGATCCGGGAAACATTCAGTACTTC. It translates to CASSLDPGNIQYF. The V call is TRBV7-9, the J call TRBJ2-4; D is uncertain. This CDR3 has 13 residues. Germline V gives CDR1 SEHNR, CDR2 FQNEAQ (reference sequence). V lost 1 base and J 6 bases, leaving 7 bases between the germline ends.

The CDR3 is CASSLFSMTGFLGPYEQYF. CDR3 sequence (DNA): TGTGCCAGCAGTTTATTTAGCATGACGGGGTTTCTGGGTCCCTACGAGCAGTACTTC. The chain has TRBV27 and TRBJ2-7, with D possibly matching TRBD2 (5 bases). With 1 base removed from V and 2 bases from J, the gap between germline ends came to 24 bases. Germline lookup yields CDR1 MNHEY and CDR2 SMNVEV (reference sequence). There are 19 residues in the CDR3.

The V call is TRBV29-1, the J call TRBJ1-1; D is uncertain. CDR3 length equals 10 residues. V dropped 7 bases and J dropped 1 base, with 4 bases sitting between them. Germline CDR1 and CDR2: SQVTM and ANQGSEA. The CDR3 DNA follows: TGCAGCGGAGAGAACACTGAAGCTTTCTTT. Protein product: CSGENTEAFF.

This chain uses TRBV27 with TRBJ2-4, with 8 bases that match TRBD2. The CDR3 runs 14 residues. CDR1 and CDR2 from the germline V gene are MNHEY and SMNVEV (reference sequence). V was pared by 7 bases and J by 8 bases, with 10 bases of the junction left unmatched. The chain's CDR3 is CASTPGGSRDIQYF. CDR3 bases: TGTGCCAGCACCCCGGGAGGGAGCAGGGACATTCAGTACTTC.

CDR3 residues: CASSSQWNTEAFF. The CDR3 region has the DNA TGTGCCAGCAGCTCGCAGTGGAACACTGAAGCTTTCTTT. The V call is TRBV11-2, the J call TRBJ1-1; D not resolved. Germline V gene data show CDR1 as SGHAT and CDR2 as FQNNGV. V lost 4 bases to trimming and J lost 1 base, with 7 bases between them. The CDR3 sequence is 13 residues long.

The chain uses TRBV6-5 and TRBJ2-1; D gene uncertain. The CDR3 loop spans 15 amino acids. Germline loops: CDR1 MNHEY, CDR2 SVGAGI. Trimming took 6 bases from V and 4 from J, leaving 16 bases between them. CDR3 nucleotide sequence: TGTGCCAGCAGGCGTCTAGAAGCTTTATACAATGAGCAGTTCTTC. Its protein is CASRRLEALYNEQFF.

This chain joins TRBV27 and TRBJ2-3; TRBD2 might be the D (6 bases). V lost 2 bases and J 7 bases, leaving 13 bases between the germline ends. This CDR3 is built from 14 residues. CDR1 is MNHEY, CDR2 SMNVEV, per germline (reference sequence). In nucleotides, the CDR3 is TGTGCCAGCAGTTTAGGTAGCGGATCCTATACGCAGTATTTT. Protein: CASSLGSGSYTQYF.

A few counts support this clone. J is TRBJ2-7 and V is TRBV6-1; D not resolved. Trimming pared 3 bases from V and 3 bases from J, leaving 15 bases between. Germline assignment: CDR1 MNHNS and CDR2 SASEGT. The length of the CDR3 is 15 residues. This CDR3 is CASSEASAGRYEQYF. The CDR3 DNA follows: TGTGCCAGCAGTGAGGCATCGGCAGGCCGCTACGAGCAGTACTTC.

The chain carries TRBV19 and TRBJ1-1; a possible D gene is TRBD1 (5 bases). The ends were cut back, 8 bases at V and 3 bases at J, with 16 bases in the middle. CDR1 and CDR2 (germline): LNHDA, SQIVND (reference sequence). This CDR3 is built from 14 residues. CDR3 nucleotides: TGTGCCAGTTCGTGGGGGGGGTCGGACACTGAAGCTTTCTTT. It encodes CASSWGGSDTEAFF.

The genes are TRBV5-4 and TRBJ1-2, with 11 bases lining up with TRBD1. Trimming cost V 6 bases and J 3 bases; bases outside gene matches: 7. CDR3 length equals 15 residues. CDR1 and CDR2 from the germline V gene are SGHNT and YYREEE (reference sequence). CDR3 sequence (DNA): TGTGCCAGCATCCGACCGGGACAGGGGGACTATGGCTACACCTTC. Translated: CASIRPGQGDYGYTF.

This clone has only one observation. This chain joins TRBV5-6 and TRBJ2-2, with 7 bases matching TRBD1. The CDR3 totals 16 residues. V dropped 2 bases and J dropped 4; count of bases not matched to a gene: 8. The V gene's germline CDR1 is SGHDT and CDR2 YYEEEE. The CDR3 sequence: CASSLSTGVSTGELFF. CDR3 nucleotides: TGTGCCAGCAGCTTATCTACAGGGGTGTCCACCGGGGAGCTGTTTTTT.

This clone was recorded once. The chain links TRBV19 to TRBJ1-2; 9 bases are a match to TRBD1. V lost 4 bases and J lost 5; bases outside the gene matches: 17. The V gene's germline CDR1 is LNHDA and CDR2 SQIVND (reference sequence). The CDR3 covers 18 residues. CDR3 amino acids: CASSRGYWGGTGNYGYTF. For the CDR3, the DNA is TGTGCCAGTAGTAGGGGGTATTGGGGAGGGACAGGGAATTATGGCTACACCTTC.

The rearrangement uses TRBV27 and TRBJ2-1; D possibly corresponds to TRBD2 (6 bases). The CDR3 contains 16 residues. Trimming cost V 6 bases and J 7 bases, with 22 bases left between them. Germline V gene lookup returns CDR1 MNHEY and CDR2 SMNVEV (reference sequence). CDR3 in DNA: TGTGCCAGCAGCGATCTAGGCTCCGGGAGAAGAAATGAGCAGTTCTTC. Protein product: CASSDLGSGRRNEQFF.

The CDR3 loop is CAIEGLGYGYTF. The CDR3, as DNA: TGTGCCATCGAGGGTTTAGGGTATGGCTACACCTTC. The chain couples TRBV28 to TRBJ1-2; D is uncertain. The CDR3 consists of 12 residues. Trimming stripped 10 bases from V and 5 bases from J, with 14 bases between. Germline loops: CDR1 MDHEN, CDR2 SYDVKM.

This rearrangement joins TRBV30 to TRBJ2-5; 8 nucleotides align to TRBD1. Losses at the gene ends were 5 bases for V and 5 bases for J; bases not matched to a gene: 4. Germline lookup yields CDR1 GTSNPN and CDR2 SVGIG (reference sequence). The CDR3 runs to 12 residues. The CDR3 nucleotides read TGTGCCTGGGCAGGGGGCCCCGAGACCCAGTACTTC. Protein product: CAWAGGPETQYF.

The chain combines TRBV18 with TRBJ2-6; possibly TRBD1 for D (5 bases). The CDR3 sequence is 16 residues long. The germline V gene has CDR1 KGHSH and CDR2 LQKENI. The V end lost 6 bases, the J end lost 4 bases, and 16 bases lay between the germline ends. The CDR3 nucleotides read TGTGCCAGCTCTTCCCAGGGTCTTCGCGGGGCCAACGTCCTGACTTTC. It codes for CASSSQGLRGANVLTF. Supplemented by reference TRBV18 and TRBJ2-6, the full variable domain reads NAGVMQNPRHLVRRRGQEARLRCSPMKGHSHVYWYRQLPEEGLKFMVYLQKENIIDESGMPKERFSAEFPKEGPSILRIQQVVRGDSAAYFCASSSQGLRGANVLTFGAGSRLTVL.

The genes are TRBV11-3 and TRBJ2-2; possible D gene TRBD2, 5 bases. Looked up from germline, CDR1 is SGHNT and CDR2 is YENEEA. V lost 1 base, J lost 6 bases, and 12 bases lay in between. CDR3 length equals 15 residues. The DNA for the CDR3 is TGTGCCAGCAGCTTAGTGAGACTCGGGGCCGGGGAGCTGTTTTTT. It translates to CASSLVRLGAGELFF. Based on the CDR3 plus reference TRBV11-3 and TRBJ2-2, the full variable domain is EAGVVQSPRYKIIEKKQPVAFWCNPISGHNTLYWYLQNLGQGPELLIRYENEEAVDDSQLPKDRFSAERLKGVDSTLKIQPAELGDSAVYLCASSLVRLGAGELFFGEGSRLTVL.